This note documents a single TCR beta chain sequence. Its antigen remains undetermined. No clone much larger than this one lies a single base away; base qualities are absent. The data stem from a study of response to subunit inactivated influenza vaccine listed by TCRdb under 2018. Background on the whole study: The study used deep quantitative T cell receptor repertoire profiling to track responses to a trivalent subunit inactivated influenza vaccine. Overall study results and their limits: It was suggested by the authors that each seasonal influenza vaccination may recruit only a limited number of new T cells.

V sheds 4 bases and J sheds 4 bases, leaving 14 bases between their ends. From its cysteine to its phenylalanine, the CDR3 spans 14 amino acids. Only the CDR3 region is kept as DNA, spanning 42 bases read in frame from base 1. CDR1 and CDR2 are read off the germline V gene (reference sequence) as SGHKS and YYEKEE. Receptor amplification or capture employed RT-PCR. The sequencer listed for this sample is Illumina HiSeq 2500. TCRdb redid the processing of the public reads, applying fastp at Q25 and MiXCR, and retained in-frame beta chains. Each entry is one CDR3 protein sequence, shown with its most common DNA and genes. In all, the sample holds about 520,000 distinct CDR3 sequences, and about 25% of those were seen once. The ten largest clones capture 1.9% of the sample.

The rearrangement joined TRBV5-5 to TRBJ1-2; the D gene is not confidently resolved. This TCR was sampled from a man aged 50 to 59 who received an inactivated influenza vaccine. Donor details come from another sample of the same person, matched by shared clones. The sequencing here drew on CD4+ T cells sorted from PBMCs, taken 5 days after vaccination. The DNA reads as follows: TGTGCCAGCAGCATAAACGGGGATGTCTATGGCTACACCTTC. Protein translation: CASSINGDVYGYTF. With the rest looked up from the reference TRBV5-5 and TRBJ1-2 genes rather than sequenced, the full variable domain is DAGVTQSPTHLIKTRGQQVTLRCSPISGHKSVSWYQQVLGQGPQFIFQYYEKEERGRGNFPDRFSARQFPNYSSELNVNALLLGDSALYLCASSINGDVYGYTFGSGTRLTVV.